This TCR beta chain was recorded in a study of CD8 T cells in ankylosing spondylitis. Study-level findings and limits: Reported data indicate significant enrichment of disease-linked clones within matched ankylosing spondylitis synovial fluid. Disease-linked clones were found to be CD8+ and relatively rare in peripheral blood. Earlier literature documents some of the motif variants in reactive arthritis synovial fluid and blood. There was a TCR beta motif, made of eight highly homologous variants, that appeared characteristic of ankylosing spondylitis blood.

One entry per CDR3 protein results from TCRdb running MiXCR on the 5' RACE reads. Here the sample spans more than 95,000 distinct CDR3 sequences, roughly 8.3% being singletons. This clonotype was counted at least ten times. The antigen is unknown. This clonotype was obtained from a male donor with ankylosing spondylitis or in good health (not recorded which). Source material: blood, either unsorted or a sorted T cell fraction (not recorded which).

CDR3 sequence: CSVEGVQWTPTDTQYF. The CDR3 DNA reads as TGCAGCGTTGAAGGGGTACAGTGGACGCCCACAGATACGCAGTATTTT. The rearrangement uses TRBV29-1 and TRBJ2-3; D remains ambiguous. The length of the CDR3 is 16 residues. CDR1 is SQVTM, CDR2 ANQGSEA, per germline. The V end lost 1 base, the J end lost 2 bases, and 16 bases lay between the germline ends.